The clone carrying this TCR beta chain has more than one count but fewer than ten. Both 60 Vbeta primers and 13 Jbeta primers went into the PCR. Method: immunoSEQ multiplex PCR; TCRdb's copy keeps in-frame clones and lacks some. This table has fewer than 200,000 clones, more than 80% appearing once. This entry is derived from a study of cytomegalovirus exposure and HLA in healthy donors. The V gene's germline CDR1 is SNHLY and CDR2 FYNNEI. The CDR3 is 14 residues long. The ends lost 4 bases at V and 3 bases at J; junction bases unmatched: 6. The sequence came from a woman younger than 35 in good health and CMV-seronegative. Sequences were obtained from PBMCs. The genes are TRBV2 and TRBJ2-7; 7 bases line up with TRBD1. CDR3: CASSVQTGNYEQYF. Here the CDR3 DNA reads TGTGCCAGCAGTGTCCAGACAGGGAACTACGAGCAGTACTTC.